A selection of T cell receptor beta chains follows, all from one sample in a study of PD-L1 blockade in urothelial cancer. Some clones are missing from TCRdb's copy, which holds only in-frame ones; the method was immunoSEQ multiplex PCR. This sample yields tens of thousands of clones, of which roughly 89% are seen a single time; approximately 2% belongs to the top ten. The specimen was PBMCs, collected around atezolizumab (anti-PD-L1) treatment. Receptors were obtained from a man between 60 and 70 years old with urothelial cancer. Each CDR3 is given with its conserved first and last residue. D genes are given only for firm matches. Only part of the rows carry a size: once, few, many, or a class if the clone is expanded.

v_call	j_call	d_call	clone_size	cdr3_nt	cdr3_aa
TRBV2	TRBJ2-7	.	.	TGTGCCAGCACGACAGCCTTGAAGCAGTACTTC	CASTTALKQYF
TRBV10-3	TRBJ1-1	TRBD1	.	TGTGCCATCAGTAAGAGACAGGGCGACCTTGTGGACACTGAAGCTTTCTTT	CAISKRQGDLVDTEAFF
TRBV19	TRBJ1-2	.	.	TGTGCCAGTAGTATTGGAGACTATGGCTACACCTTC	CASSIGDYGYTF
TRBV30	TRBJ1-2	.	.	TGTGCCTGGGTCCTACAGGGAACGGGTGGCTACACCTTC	CAWVLQGTGGYTF
TRBV4-1	TRBJ2-1	.	.	TGCGCCAGCAGCCAAGTGCGGCGGGGTTACAATGAGCAGTTCTTC	CASSQVRRGYNEQFF
TRBV11-2	TRBJ1-3	.	.	TGTGCCAGCAGCCCTTCCGGAAACACCATATATTTT	CASSPSGNTIYF
TRBV6-1	TRBJ1-1	.	.	TGTGCCAGCCCACTCGGGGAAACCACTGAAGCTTTCTTT	CASPLGETTEAFF
TRBV6-1	TRBJ1-2	.	.	TGTGCCAGCAGGAGGGAGGGGCTAGGATACTATGGCTACACCTTC	CASRREGLGYYGYTF
TRBV6-1	TRBJ2-1	.	.	TGTGCCAGCAGTGAAAGGGGGTGGGGTGCGCAATTTGAGCAGTTCTTC	CASSERGWGAQFEQFF
TRBV28	TRBJ1-5	.	once	TGTGCCAGCAGGGGAGGGGCGGCCGGCAATCAGCCCCAGCATTTT	CASRGGAAGNQPQHF
TRBV9	TRBJ2-7	.	.	TGTGCCAGCAGCGCCACAGGATACGAGCAGTACTTC	CASSATGYEQYF
TRBV10-2	TRBJ2-7	TRBD2	.	TGCGCCAGCAGTCTAGCGGGGAACTCCTACGAGCAGTACTTC	CASSLAGNSYEQYF
TRBV7-6	TRBJ2-5	.	.	TGTGCCAGCAGCTTAGGGCTGTTCCAAGAGACCCAGTACTTC	CASSLGLFQETQYF
TRBV5-1	TRBJ2-3	.	.	TGCGCCAGCAGCGGAATAGCAGGGGCAGATACGCAGTATTTT	CASSGIAGADTQYF
TRBV11-3	TRBJ2-1	.	.	TGTGCCAGCAGCTTAGCCTATCGGGCGGGAAGCTCCTACAATGAGCAGTTCTTC	CASSLAYRAGSSYNEQFF
TRBV7-9	TRBJ2-3	.	.	TGTGCCAGCAGCTTACTAGCGCCTAGCACAGATACGCAGTATTTT	CASSLLAPSTDTQYF
TRBV27	TRBJ2-7	.	.	TGTGCCAGCAGTTTATCGTTTGAGGCTAGCATCCGCTACGAGCAGTACTTC	CASSLSFEASIRYEQYF
TRBV5-6	TRBJ2-4	.	.	TGTGCCAGCAGCGCAAACTTACAGGGTTTTGAAAACATTCAGTACTTC	CASSANLQGFENIQYF
TRBV5-8	TRBJ1-1	.	once	TGTGCCAGCAGCTTGGCTCGGGGTTTCCGCACTGAAGCTTTCTTT	CASSLARGFRTEAFF
TRBV6-1	TRBJ1-5	.	.	TGTGCCAGCAGTGTAAGGTGGGTTAGCGAGGGCCAGAGCAATCAGCCCCAGCATTTT	CASSVRWVSEGQSNQPQHF
TRBV7-8	TRBJ2-5	TRBD2	.	TGTGCCAGCAGCGGGACTAGCGGAGTGATCCAAGAGACCCAGTACTTC	CASSGTSGVIQETQYF
TRBV5-1	TRBJ1-6	.	.	TGCGCCAGCAAAGGGGATAATTCACCCCTCCACTTT	CASKGDNSPLHF
TRBV6-1	TRBJ2-1	TRBD1	.	TGTGCCAGCAGTGCCGGACAGGGACACAATGAGCAGTTCTTC	CASSAGQGHNEQFF
TRBV5-8	TRBJ1-1	TRBD1	.	TGTGCCAGCAGCAGGGGACAGGGGTCCACCCTTAATACTGAAGCTTTCTTT	CASSRGQGSTLNTEAFF
TRBV10-1	TRBJ2-4	.	once	TGCGCCAGCAGTGAGTCCCGGGGTGTGGGAAACATTCAGTACTTC	CASSESRGVGNIQYF
TRBV27	TRBJ2-7	.	.	TGTGCCAGCAGCCGACCCCCTGGGATGACTAGCGAGCAGTACTTC	CASSRPPGMTSEQYF
TRBV5-8	TRBJ2-1	TRBD2	.	TGTGCCAGCAGCTTGGCTAGCGGGAGTTTTAATGAGCAGTTCTTC	CASSLASGSFNEQFF
TRBV11-2	TRBJ1-5	TRBD1	.	TGTGCCAGCAGTTGCGGGACAGTCCTCAATCAGCCCCAGCATTTT	CASSCGTVLNQPQHF
TRBV13	TRBJ1-2	.	.	TGTGCCAGCAGCACCAAGGGGGGGGCCGGAGGCTACACCTTC	CASSTKGGAGGYTF
TRBV29-1	TRBJ2-6	TRBD1	.	TGCAGCGTACTGGACAGGGGGGCTGGGGCCAACGTCCTGACTTTC	CSVLDRGAGANVLTF
TRBV2	TRBJ2-6	.	.	TGTGCCAGCAGGAACCAGGGGATTGGGGCCAACGTCCTGACTTTC	CASRNQGIGANVLTF
TRBV5-1	TRBJ1-3	TRBD1	once	TGCGCCAGCAGCTACTTTCAACAGGGGGGGTCTGGAAACACCATATATTTT	CASSYFQQGGSGNTIYF
TRBV5-5	TRBJ2-5	TRBD2	.	TGTGCCAGCAGCTTTCCGGTGGGAGGGGAAGAGACCCAGTACTTC	CASSFPVGGEETQYF
TRBV9	TRBJ1-6	.	.	TGTGCCAGCAGTCTAGACGCAAGGGAGAATTCACCCCTCCACTTT	CASSLDARENSPLHF
TRBV29-1	TRBJ2-5	.	.	TGCAGCGCAGGGGAAGAGACCCAGTACTTC	CSAGEETQYF
TRBV28	TRBJ2-2	TRBD2	.	TGTGCCAGCCTGGGGGGGATGGCAAACACCGGGGAGCTGTTTTTT	CASLGGMANTGELFF
TRBV5-1	TRBJ1-1	TRBD1	.	TGCGCCAGCGGGACAGACGGGAACACTGAAGCTTTCTTT	CASGTDGNTEAFF
TRBV6-1	TRBJ1-2	TRBD1	.	TGTGCCAGCACCCAGACAGGGGTTGGCTACACCTTC	CASTQTGVGYTF
TRBV6-1	TRBJ1-2	TRBD1	.	TGTGCCAGCAGTCCAAGGGGGCTGGGCTACACCTTC	CASSPRGLGYTF
TRBV9	TRBJ2-1	TRBD1	.	TGTGCCAGCAGCGGGCCAGGGGGCGGGTTCGGTGAGCAGTTCTTC	CASSGPGGGFGEQFF
TRBV5-1	TRBJ1-4	.	once	TGCGCCAGCAGCCCCCTTTCGGGACAAGGAAGGGAAAAACTGTTTTTT	CASSPLSGQGREKLFF
TRBV6-6	TRBJ1-2	TRBD1	once	TGTGCCGCCGGGACAGGGCCCTACACCTTC	CAAGTGPYTF
TRBV7-6	TRBJ2-7	.	.	TGTGCCAGCAGTCCAAGTACACGGACTCGGTTCGAGCAGTACTTC	CASSPSTRTRFEQYF
TRBV6-5	TRBJ2-7	TRBD2	few	TGTGCCAGCACCCTCCCGGGAGGGTACTTC	CASTLPGGYF
TRBV27	TRBJ2-7	TRBD1	.	TGTGCCAGCAGTCTCCTTGGGACAGGGGGCTCCTACGAGCAGTACTTC	CASSLLGTGGSYEQYF
TRBV7-2	TRBJ2-6	.	once	TGTGCCAGCAGCTTAAGCGCTAGGCAGCTTGGGGCCAACGTCCTGACTTTC	CASSLSARQLGANVLTF
TRBV10-3	TRBJ2-3	TRBD2	.	TGTGCCACCGCCCCGGGACTATTAGGAGATACGCAGTATTTT	CATAPGLLGDTQYF
TRBV9	TRBJ1-6	TRBD1	.	TGTGCCAGCAGCGTGGGGACAGGGATCCCCACCCTCCACTTT	CASSVGTGIPTLHF
TRBV30	TRBJ1-3	TRBD1	.	TGTGCCTGGAGCAGGGGGGTGCACACCATATATTTT	CAWSRGVHTIYF
TRBV7-2	TRBJ1-5	TRBD1	.	TGTGCCAGCAGCCTGACCGGGACAGCCTCGCCCCAGCATTTT	CASSLTGTASPQHF
TRBV6-5	TRBJ2-3	.	.	TGTGCCAGCAGTTACTCGAGTAGGAGGGCAGATACGCAGTATTTT	CASSYSSRRADTQYF
TRBV4-1	TRBJ2-1	TRBD2	.	TGCGCCAGCAGCCAAGATGAAGTCACGGCGGGGGTCCACAAGAATGAGCAGTTCTTC	CASSQDEVTAGVHKNEQFF
TRBV5-1	TRBJ2-3	TRBD2	.	TGCGCCAGCAGCGCTATGCGGGGGGGCCCAGATACGCAGTATTTT	CASSAMRGGPDTQYF
TRBV19	TRBJ2-7	TRBD1	.	TGTGCCAGTAGCCCCGGGACAGGGGTCTACGAGCAGTACTTC	CASSPGTGVYEQYF
TRBV21-1	TRBJ2-7	.	few	TGTGCCAGCAGCCTAGCGGGAGGGTGCCCGGAGCAGTACTTC	CASSLAGGCPEQYF
TRBV4-1	TRBJ2-2	TRBD1	.	TGCGCCAGCAGGCGTACAGGGGGCGAGGGCACCGGGGAGCTGTTTTTT	CASRRTGGEGTGELFF